These T cell receptor beta chains were read from a single sample in a study of CD8 T cells in Susac syndrome. Using its own MiXCR run on the immunoSEQ multiplex PCR reads, TCRdb lists one record per CDR3 protein. The sample yields about 140,000 distinct CDR3 sequences, approximately 95% seen once. Input material: CD4+ T cells from PBMCs. These receptors all come from a human donor with multiple sclerosis. The CDR3 runs from the conserved cysteine through the conserved F or W. The D gene is left open where the match is weak.

J gene | V gene | D gene | CDR3 protein | CDR3 DNA
TRBJ1-3 | TRBV5-1 | - | CASSLGPRDTVYSGNTIYF | TGCGCCAGCAGCTTGGGCCCCCGGGACACCGTTTACTCTGGAAACACCATATATTTT
TRBJ2-7 | TRBV7-9 | - | CASSQAAIFSYEQYF | TGTGCCAGCAGCCAGGCAGCCATTTTTTCCTACGAGCAGTACTTC
TRBJ2-5 | TRBV27 | - | CASSFNGETQYF | TGTGCCAGCAGTTTTAATGGAGAGACCCAGTACTTC
TRBJ2-7 | TRBV3-1 | - | CASEPEHPGRAYEQYF | TGTGCCAGCGAACCCGAACATCCGGGTCGCGCCTACGAGCAGTACTTC
TRBJ2-1 | TRBV10-2 | - | CASRELSNEQFF | TGCGCCAGCAGGGAACTCTCTAATGAGCAGTTCTTC
TRBJ2-3 | TRBV3-1 | TRBD2 | CASSQGLALSTDTQYF | TGTGCCAGCAGCCAAGGACTAGCGCTCAGCACAGATACGCAGTATTTT
TRBJ2-5 | TRBV20-1 | TRBD2 | CSALGLVRETQYF | TGCAGTGCTCTCGGACTAGTGAGGGAGACCCAGTACTTC
TRBJ2-7 | TRBV6-2/TRBV6-3 | - | CASQDIYEQYF | TGTGCCAGCCAAGACATCTACGAGCAGTACTTC
TRBJ2-5 | TRBV27 | TRBD2 | CASSDGTIPPQETQYF | TGTGCCAGCAGTGACGGGACTATTCCGCCCCAAGAGACCCAGTACTTC
TRBJ1-1 | TRBV7-8 | TRBD1 | CASSLGQGMSDEAFF | TGTGCCAGCAGTTTGGGACAGGGAATGTCGGATGAAGCTTTCTTT
TRBJ2-3 | TRBV9 | - | CASSVGTARDTQYF | TGTGCCAGCAGCGTAGGGACGGCGAGAGATACGCAGTATTTT
TRBJ2-1 | TRBV24-1 | - | CATKQEAEQFF | TGTGCCACCAAACAGGAGGCTGAGCAGTTCTTC
TRBJ2-4 | TRBV6-2/TRBV6-3 | TRBD2 | CATRLAVIRELYF | TGTGCCACCCGACTAGCGGTAATAAGGGAGCTGTACTTC
TRBJ2-1 | TRBV5-1 | - | CASSRSYSYNEQFF | TGCGCCAGCAGCAGGAGCTACTCCTACAATGAGCAGTTCTTC
TRBJ2-1 | TRBV5-1 | TRBD2 | CASSLGTSLAGEQFF | TGCGCCAGCAGCTTAGGGACTAGCCTCGCGGGGGAGCAGTTCTTC